This TCR beta chain was obtained from a study of cytomegalovirus exposure and HLA in healthy donors. Overall study context: Some 85 million unique TCRs, all from HLA-typed donors, were included in an early release of the data.

Notes on this clone: The antigen is unknown.

PCR used 60 Vbeta primers and 13 Jbeta primers. Only in-frame clones appear in the TCRdb table, and some are missing; sequencing was by immunoSEQ multiplex PCR. The sample consists of fewer than 120,000 clones, roughly 84% of them appearing once. CDR3 size: 16 residues. V was pared by 4 bases and J by 2 bases, with 6 bases of the junction left unmatched. Germline values: CDR1 SGHNT, CDR2 YENEEA. Overall study findings and caveats: An apparent linkage of common viral pathogens to several of the most significant clusters emerged in a later analysis. It is likely that the observed cluster of highly shared sequence variants was a sequencing artifact. In a later analysis, TCR beta V- and J-gene trimming showed a link to a missense DCLRE1C variant.

The specimen sequenced was PBMCs. The TCR sequence derives from a man aged 30-40 years in good health and CMV-seropositive. The chain has TRBV11-3 and TRBJ2-5; 11 bases line up with TRBD2. This CDR3 is CASSSTGTSGQETQYF. The CDR3 coding sequence is TGTGCCAGCAGCTCGACCGGGACTAGCGGACAAGAGACCCAGTACTTC.